One sample yielded the 25 T cell receptor beta chains listed below, sequenced in a study of cytomegalovirus exposure and HLA in healthy donors. Primers for the PCR totalled 60 Vbeta and 13 Jbeta. The repertoire was sequenced with immunoSEQ multiplex PCR; TCRdb's copy has only in-frame clones and lacks some. This table has roughly 190,000 clones, 65% to 85% appearing once. The sequencing sample was made of PBMCs. These receptors originate from a man aged 40-49 years in good health and CMV-seropositive.

The rearrangement links TRBV7-8 to TRBJ1-2; D is uncertain. The CDR3 sequence is 17 residues long. The V end was cut by 1 base, the J end by 4 bases, with 19 bases between. Germline CDR1 reads SGHVS; CDR2 reads FQNEAQ. In DNA, the CDR3 is TGTGCCAGCAGCTTAGTTGTCAGGTTTGCCCCACCCTATGGCTACACCTTC. Residues: CASSLVVRFAPPYGYTF.

This chain connects TRBV6-5 to TRBJ2-1; D perhaps matches TRBD1 (6 bases). This CDR3 contains 13 residues. V lost 7 bases to trimming and J lost 5 bases, with 12 bases between them. Per germline, CDR1 MNHEY and CDR2 SVGAGI. CDR3 sequence (DNA): TGTGCCAGCAACCCCAGGGGTCACAATGAGCAGTTCTTC. This codes for CASNPRGHNEQFF.

This clone has just one count. This rearrangement joins TRBV9 to TRBJ2-3; 13 bases are a match to TRBD2. V was pared by 3 bases and J by 5 bases, with 3 bases of the junction left unmatched. The CDR3 sequence is 15 residues long. The germline gives CDR1 SGDLS, CDR2 YYNGEE. CDR3 coding DNA: TGTGCCAGCAGCGCACTAGCGGGAGGGCAAGATACGCAGTATTTT. Its translation: CASSALAGGQDTQYF.

V is TRBV7-3 and J is TRBJ2-7; maybe TRBD1 (5 bases). Germline CDR1 reads SGHTA; CDR2 reads FQGTGA. The V and J ends lost 1 base and 6 bases respectively, with 13 bases between them. This CDR3 spans 14 amino acids. The CDR3 DNA sequence: TGTGCCAGCAGCTTAATGGGATCTGGGGCCGAGCAGTACTTC. Protein sequence: CASSLMGSGAEQYF.

This clone has just a few counts. One end of the junction is discordant with germline, which a read error may explain. This chain joins TRBV4-1 and TRBJ2-1, with D maybe TRBD1 (6 bases). The germline CDR1 and CDR2 sequences are MGHRA and YSYEKL. The CDR3 totals 15 residues. CDR3 sequence: CASSQVQGLGNEQFF. In DNA form, the CDR3 reads TGCGCCAGCAGTCAAGTCCAGGGGCTGGGCAATGAGCAGTTCTTC.

V is TRBV5-1 and J is TRBJ1-1; 8 positions agree with TRBD1. V trimming: 4 bases; J trimming: 0 bases; junction bases outside the gene matches: 8. The CDR3 sequence is 16 residues long. In germline, CDR1 is SGHRS, CDR2 YFSETQ. The CDR3, as DNA: TGCGCCAGCAGCCATGGGACAGGAGGTTTGAACACTGAAGCTTTCTTT. It yields the protein CASSHGTGGLNTEAFF.

CDR3 DNA: TGCGCCAGCAGCGAACGGGCCGCGGGGCCCTACGAGCAGTACTTC. This encodes CASSERAAGPYEQYF. This sequence joins TRBV5-1 and TRBJ2-7; D is perhaps TRBD2 (6 bases). The CDR3 sequence is 15 residues long. CDR1 is SGHRS and CDR2 is YFSETQ in the germline V gene. With 4 bases removed from V and 2 bases from J, the gap between germline ends came to 16 bases.

The CDR3 spells CASTETGVLLNTGELFF. The CDR3 bases are TGTGCCAGCACCGAGACAGGGGTCCTCCTCAACACCGGGGAGCTGTTTTTT. The genes are TRBV28 and TRBJ2-2; TRBD1 aligns across 8 bases. This CDR3 region has 17 residues. Losses at the gene ends were 7 bases for V and 2 bases for J; bases not matched to a gene: 12. Germline V gives CDR1 MDHEN, CDR2 SYDVKM.

This chain links TRBV28 with TRBJ2-1; 9 bases fit TRBD2. The germline CDR1 and CDR2 sequences are MDHEN and SYDVKM. J gave up 8 bases and V 8 bases, and 10 bases lay outside the gene matches. This CDR3 region has 14 residues. CDR3 coding DNA: TGTGCCAGCGGGACTAGCAGGGTTTCAGATGAGCAGTTCTTC. This gives the protein CASGTSRVSDEQFF. The full variable domain, with the rest looked up from reference TRBV28 and TRBJ2-1, is DVKVTQSSRYLVKRTGEKVFLECVQDMDHENMFWYRQDPGLGLRLIYFSYDVKMKEKGDIPEGYSVSREKKERFSLILESASTNQTSMYLCASGTSRVSDEQFFGPGTRLTVL.

This chain joins TRBV13 and TRBJ2-7; 14 nucleotides align to TRBD2. This CDR3 contains 18 residues. The V segment lost 2 bases and the J segment 0 bases; nucleotides outside the gene matches: 6. From germline, CDR1 is PRHDT and CDR2 FYEKMQ (reference sequence). The CDR3 sequence is CASSLLGLAGGFSYEQYF. CDR3 DNA: TGTGCCAGCAGCTTACTAGGACTAGCGGGAGGTTTCTCCTACGAGCAGTACTTC. Supplemented by reference TRBV13 and TRBJ2-7, the full variable domain reads AAGVIQSPRHLIKEKRETATLKCYPIPRHDTVYWYQQGPGQDPQFLISFYEKMQSDKGSIPDRFSAQQFSDYHSELNMSSLELGDSALYFCASSLLGLAGGFSYEQYFGPGTRLTVT.

The chain uses TRBV28 and TRBJ2-2, with 7 bases identical to TRBD2. The CDR3 consists of 15 residues. Looked up from germline, CDR1 is MDHEN and CDR2 is SYDVKM. V dropped 4 bases and J dropped 0; count of bases not matched to a gene: 2. CDR3 region: CASSSGTTNTGELFF. Here the CDR3 DNA reads TGTGCCAGCAGTTCCGGGACTACGAACACCGGGGAGCTGTTTTTT.

The rearrangement uses TRBV6-5 and TRBJ1-5, with a weak D call TRBD1 (5 bases). The V gene lost 4 bases and the J gene lost 1 base, with 8 bases spanning the gap. The CDR3 is 14 amino acids. From germline, CDR1 is MNHEY and CDR2 SVGAGI. The CDR3 protein is CASSSGKSNQPQHF. CDR3 DNA: TGTGCCAGCAGTTCAGGGAAGAGCAATCAGCCCCAGCATTTT.

The V call is TRBV4-2, the J call TRBJ2-2, with 10 bases fitting TRBD2. This CDR3 is built from 16 residues. The junction had 5 bases not matched to a gene; V was cut back by 4 bases and J by 3 bases. Germline CDR1 reads LGHNA; CDR2 reads YNFKEQ. The CDR3 spells CASSPLLAGDTGELFF. In nucleotides, the CDR3 is TGTGCCAGCAGCCCCCTGCTAGCGGGAGACACCGGGGAGCTGTTTTTT.

A single count supports this clone. The CDR3 DNA is TGTGCCAGCAGCCAAGATCTTGGGGCAGGGAGGGACGAGCAGTACTTC. The encoded protein is CASSQDLGAGRDEQYF. V usage is TRBV14 and J usage is TRBJ2-7; 7 positions match TRBD2. In germline, CDR1 is SGHDN, CDR2 FVKESK. V gave up 0 bases and J gave up 5 bases; unmatched junction bases: 10. CDR3 length equals 16 residues. Using reference TRBV14 and TRBJ2-7 for the parts outside the CDR3, the full variable domain is EAGVTQFPSHSVIEKGQTVTLRCDPISGHDNLYWYRRVMGKEIKFLLHFVKESKQDESGMPNNRFLAERTGGTYSTLKVQPAELEDSGVYFCASSQDLGAGRDEQYFGPGTRLTVT.

The CDR3 nucleotides are TGTGCCAGCAGTGCAGCGACTAGGCGCTACGAGCAGTACTTC. It is translated as CASSAATRRYEQYF. The chain uses TRBV6-1 and TRBJ2-7; tentative D call: TRBD2 (6 bases). Trimming pared 4 bases from V and 3 bases from J, leaving 13 bases between. Germline-derived CDR1 and CDR2 are MNHNS and SASEGT. The length of the CDR3 is 14 residues.

The chain has TRBV9 and TRBJ1-1; TRBD1 is a possible D gene (6 bases). This CDR3 is 14 amino acids long. CDR1 and CDR2 (germline): SGDLS, YYNGEE. The V end was cut by 6 bases, the J end by 4 bases, with 16 bases between. The CDR3, as DNA: TGTGCCAGCACCCCCTTGGGGGGGGCCACTGAAGCTTTCTTT. Translating gives CASTPLGGATEAFF.

This sequence joins TRBV7-2 and TRBJ2-7, with TRBD2 as a possible D gene (7 bases). Trimming shortened V by 5 bases and J by 1 base, and 18 bases separated the two germline ends. This CDR3 has 16 amino acids. CDR1 is SGHTA, CDR2 FQGNSA, per germline. CDR3 residues: CASSHREGGVSYEQYF. CDR3 coding DNA: TGTGCCAGCAGCCACCGAGAAGGGGGGGTTTCCTACGAGCAGTACTTC.

The chain couples TRBV29-1 to TRBJ2-1; TRBD2 matches 14 bases. Germline CDR1 SQVTM, CDR2 ANQGSEA. The CDR3 is 15 amino acids. With 6 bases clipped from V and 0 bases from J, the junction kept 1 base outside the gene matches. As DNA, the CDR3 is TGCAGCGTGGGGACTAGCGGGAGCTCCTACAATGAGCAGTTCTTC. Its translation is CSVGTSGSSYNEQFF.

CDR3 loop: CASSKDGTGFGYGYTF. In nucleotides, the CDR3 is TGTGCCAGTAGTAAGGATGGGACAGGGTTTGGCTATGGCTACACCTTC. V usage is TRBV19 and J usage is TRBJ1-2, with 9 bases identical to TRBD1. Trimming took 4 bases from V and 4 from J; bases not matched to a gene: 10. The CDR3 is 16 residues long. Germline assignment: CDR1 LNHDA and CDR2 SQIVND (reference sequence).

This chain uses TRBV2 with TRBJ1-4, with TRBD1 identical over 7 bases. Germline assignment: CDR1 SNHLY and CDR2 FYNNEI. J was trimmed by 6 bases and V by 6 bases; bases with no gene match: 7. This CDR3 is built from 14 residues. The CDR3 nucleotides read TGTGCCAGCAGGGGCGACAGGGTAGATGAAAAACTGTTTTTT. Translated: CASRGDRVDEKLFF. Supplemented by reference TRBV2 and TRBJ1-4, the full variable domain reads EPEVTQTPSHQVTQMGQEVILRCVPISNHLYFYWYRQILGQKVEFLVSFYNNEISEKSEIFDDQFSVERPDGSNFTLKIRSTKLEDSAMYFCASRGDRVDEKLFFGSGTQLSVL.

The V and J genes are TRBV27 and TRBJ2-3; no clear D. Germline loops: CDR1 MNHEY, CDR2 SMNVEV (reference sequence). The CDR3 loop spans 15 amino acids. Deletions cut 5 bases from V and 4 bases from J, with 16 bases between. CDR3 sequence: CASSKKRVFADTQYF. CDR3 coding DNA: TGTGCCAGCAGTAAAAAACGGGTTTTTGCAGATACGCAGTATTTT.

This clone was recorded only once. The gene calls are TRBV28 and TRBJ2-5, with 9 bases fitting TRBD1. This CDR3 spans 15 amino acids. V was pared by 5 bases and J by 5 bases, with 9 bases of the junction left unmatched. The V gene's germline CDR1 is MDHEN and CDR2 SYDVKM. Here the CDR3 DNA reads TGTGCCAGCAGTAGGGGACAGGGAATTTACGAGACCCAGTACTTC. Translating it yields CASSRGQGIYETQYF.

The V and J genes are TRBV5-1 and TRBJ2-5, with D maybe TRBD1 (5 bases). The end of the DNA fits TRBJ2-7 better, so the J call may be wrong. The CDR3 loop spans 15 amino acids. The germline CDR1 and CDR2 sequences are SGHRS and YFSETQ. CDR3 protein: CASSLGIGVPYEQYF. The CDR3 bases are TGCGCCAGCAGCTTGGGTATAGGGGTACCCTACGAGCAGTACTTC.

This clone was recorded a few times. Distinct nucleotide sequences in the sample also encode this CDR3. The genes are TRBV6-5 and TRBJ1-2; D possibly corresponds to TRBD1 (6 bases). The CDR3 consists of 14 residues. V dropped 2 bases and J dropped 4 bases, with 11 bases sitting between them. Germline lookup yields CDR1 MNHEY and CDR2 SVGAGI. The CDR3 DNA sequence: TGTGCCAGCAGTTACGGAGGACAGCCCTATGGCTACACCTTC. Its protein is CASSYGGQPYGYTF.

The J gene is TRBJ1-1, the V gene TRBV4-1; 7 nucleotides line up with TRBD1. Germline loops: CDR1 MGHRA, CDR2 YSYEKL. The J segment lost 4 bases and the V segment lost 4 bases, leaving 3 bases of the junction unmatched. The CDR3 covers 13 residues. The CDR3, as DNA: TGCGCCAGCAGCCCGAGACAGGGCACTGAAGCTTTCTTT. It specifies CASSPRQGTEAFF.